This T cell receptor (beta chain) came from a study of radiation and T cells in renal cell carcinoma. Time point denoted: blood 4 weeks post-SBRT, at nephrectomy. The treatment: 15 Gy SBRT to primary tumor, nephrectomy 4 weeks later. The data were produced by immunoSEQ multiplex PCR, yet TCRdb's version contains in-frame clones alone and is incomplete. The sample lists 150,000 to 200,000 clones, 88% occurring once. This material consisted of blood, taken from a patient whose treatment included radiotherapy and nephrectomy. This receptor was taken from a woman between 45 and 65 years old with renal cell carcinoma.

This CDR3 reads CASSPSTGPGANVLTF. CDR3 in DNA: TGCGCCAGCAGCCCAAGTACAGGGCCTGGGGCCAACGTCCTGACTTTC. The V and J genes are TRBV5-1 and TRBJ2-6; the D gene is possibly TRBD1 (6 bases). The germline V gene has CDR1 SGHRS and CDR2 YFSETQ. The CDR3 spans 16 residues. V was shortened by 4 bases and J by 2 bases, with 13 bases between the two germline ends.